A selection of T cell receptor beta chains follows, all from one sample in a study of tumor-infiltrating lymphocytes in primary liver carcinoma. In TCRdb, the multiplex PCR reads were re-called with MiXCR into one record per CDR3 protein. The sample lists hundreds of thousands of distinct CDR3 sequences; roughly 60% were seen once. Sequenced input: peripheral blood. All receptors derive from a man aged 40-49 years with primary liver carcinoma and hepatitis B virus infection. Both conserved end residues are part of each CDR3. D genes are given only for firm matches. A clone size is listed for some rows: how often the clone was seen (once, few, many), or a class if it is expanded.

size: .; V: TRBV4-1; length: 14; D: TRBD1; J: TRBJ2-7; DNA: TGCGCCAGCAGCCCCGCAGGGGGCAACTACGAGCAGTGCTTC; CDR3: CASSPAGGNYEQCF
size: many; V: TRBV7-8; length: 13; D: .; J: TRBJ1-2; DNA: TGTGCCAGCAGCGCGGACCCATTGAGCGGCTACACCTTC; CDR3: CASSADPLSGYTF
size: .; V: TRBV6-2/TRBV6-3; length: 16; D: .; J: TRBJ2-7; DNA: TGTGCCAGCAGTTTGGTACTGGAGGCGAGAGGATACGAGCAGTACTTC; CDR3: CASSLVLEARGYEQYF
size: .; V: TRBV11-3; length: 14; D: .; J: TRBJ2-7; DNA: TGTGCCAGCAGCCTTATGGGTGGGACCTACGAGCAGTACTTC; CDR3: CASSLMGGTYEQYF
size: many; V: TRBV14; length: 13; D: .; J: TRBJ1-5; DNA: TGTGCCAGCAGCCGCGGCAATGGTCAGCCCCAGCATTTT; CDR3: CASSRGNGQPQHF
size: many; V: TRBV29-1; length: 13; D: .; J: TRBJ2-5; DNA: TGCAGCGTTTTAAACCAGTTCCAAGAGACCCAGTACTTC; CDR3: CSVLNQFQETQYF
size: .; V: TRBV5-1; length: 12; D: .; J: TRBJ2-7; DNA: TGCGCCAGCAGAACCGCACCAGGGGAGCAGTACTTC; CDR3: CASRTAPGEQYF
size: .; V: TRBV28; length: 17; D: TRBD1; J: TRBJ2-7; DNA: TGTGCCAGCAGTTTAGGGGACAGGACCCCCTCTTCCTACGAGCAGTACTTC; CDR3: CASSLGDRTPSSYEQYF
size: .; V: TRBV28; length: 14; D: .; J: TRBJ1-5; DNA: TGTGCCAGTACGTTCGGGGGCCCGAATCGGATCCAGCATTTT; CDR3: CASTFGGPNRIQHF
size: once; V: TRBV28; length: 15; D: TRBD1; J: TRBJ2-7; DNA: TGTGCCAGCAGTTTCCCCGGGACAGGCCTCTACGATCAGTACTTC; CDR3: CASSFPGTGLYDQYF
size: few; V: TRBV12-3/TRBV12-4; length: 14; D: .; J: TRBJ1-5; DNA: TGTGCCAACGGACGTTTGGGCATCAATCAGCCCCAGCATTTT; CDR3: CANGRLGINQPQHF
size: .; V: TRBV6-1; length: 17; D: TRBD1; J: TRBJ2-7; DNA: TGTGCCAGCAGTGAAGCGCTGAACAGGGGATCGAGCTACGAGCAGTACTTC; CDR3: CASSEALNRGSSYEQYF
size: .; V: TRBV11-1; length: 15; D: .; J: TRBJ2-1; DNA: TGTGCCAGCAGCTTAGAGCTAGCGAACTACAATGAGCGGTTCTTC; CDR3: CASSLELANYNERFF
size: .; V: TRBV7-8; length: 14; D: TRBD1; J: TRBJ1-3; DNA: TGTGTCAGCAGCTCGACAGGGGATCCCCCCCCCATATATTTT; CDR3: CVSSSTGDPPPIYF
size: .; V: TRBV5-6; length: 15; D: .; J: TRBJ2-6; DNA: TGTGCCAGCAGCTTGGGACGGAGTGGGGCCAACGTCCTGACTTTC; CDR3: CASSLGRSGANVLTF
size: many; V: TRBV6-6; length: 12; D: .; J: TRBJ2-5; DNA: TGTGCCAGCAGTTATATTATGGAGACCCAGTACTTC; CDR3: CASSYIMETQYF
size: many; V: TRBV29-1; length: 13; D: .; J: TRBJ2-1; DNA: TGCAGCGTTGAAACGGGATTCTACAATGAGCAGTTCTTC; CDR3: CSVETGFYNEQFF
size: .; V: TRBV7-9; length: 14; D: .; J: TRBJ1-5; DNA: TGTGCCAGCAGCTTTTCAGGGGGCAATCAGCCCCAGCATTTT; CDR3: CASSFSGGNQPQHF
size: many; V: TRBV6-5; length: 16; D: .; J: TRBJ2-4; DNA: TGTGCCAGCAGTTACCCCCCCCGGCTAGCCAAAAACATTCAGTACTTC; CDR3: CASSYPPRLAKNIQYF
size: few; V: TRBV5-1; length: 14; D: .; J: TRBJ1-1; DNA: TGCGCCAGCACCCTTTCAGTGATGAACACTGAAGCTTTCTTT; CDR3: CASTLSVMNTEAFF
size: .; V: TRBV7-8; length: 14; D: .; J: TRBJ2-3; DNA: TGTGCCAGTAGCATTAGCGGATACGCAGATACGCAGTATTTT; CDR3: CASSISGYADTQYF
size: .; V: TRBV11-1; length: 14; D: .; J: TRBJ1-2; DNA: TGTGCCAGCAGCCCCGGTCGGGGTAACTATGACTACACCTTC; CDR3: CASSPGRGNYDYTF
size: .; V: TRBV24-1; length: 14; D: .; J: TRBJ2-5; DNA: TGTGCCACCAGTGATTTTTACAGTAGGGAGACCCAGTACTTC; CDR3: CATSDFYSRETQYF
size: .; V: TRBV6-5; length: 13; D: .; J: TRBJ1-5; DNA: TGTGCCAGCAGTTACTCCAGGGAACAGCCCCGGCATTTT; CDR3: CASSYSREQPRHF
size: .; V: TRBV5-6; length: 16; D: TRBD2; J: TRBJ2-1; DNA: TGTGCCAGCAACCTTTTAAGCGGGACCTCCTACAATGAGCAGTTCTTC; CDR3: CASNLLSGTSYNEQFF